Presented here are 2 T cell receptor beta chains from one specimen sequenced in a study of cytomegalovirus exposure and HLA in healthy donors. The primer mix had 60 Vbeta and 13 Jbeta primers. This table comes from immunoSEQ multiplex PCR, and its TCRdb copy is limited to in-frame clones, with some not included. This repertoire shows around 68,000 clones, about 70% found once; its top ten account for roughly 11%. Sequencing was performed on PBMCs. All receptors come from a woman younger than 45 in good health and CMV-seronegative.

This clone was seen more than once but under ten times. The V call is TRBV7-3, the J call TRBJ1-6, with 8 bases that match TRBD1. This CDR3 comprises 17 residues. Germline CDR1 SGHTA, CDR2 FQGTGA. The ends lost 1 base at V and 6 bases at J; junction bases unmatched: 8. The CDR3 spells CASSLKGQGASNSPLHF. The CDR3 DNA is TGTGCCAGCAGCTTAAAGGGGCAGGGGGCGAGTAATTCACCCCTCCACTTT. The entire variable domain, with the rest obtained from reference TRBV7-3 and TRBJ1-6, is as follows: GAGVSQTPSNKVTEKGKYVELRCDPISGHTALYWYRQSLGQGPEFLIYFQGTGAADDSGLPNDRFFAVRPEGSVSTLKIQRTERGDSAVYLCASSLKGQGASNSPLHFGNGTRLTVT.

V is TRBV7-2 and J is TRBJ1-2; D perhaps matches TRBD1 (5 bases). Germline CDR1 SGHTA, CDR2 FQGNSA. CDR3 size: 16 residues. The V end lost 0 bases, the J end lost 4 bases, and 15 bases lay between the germline ends. CDR3 amino acids: CASSLARVGEGYGYTF. CDR3 bases: TGTGCCAGCAGCTTAGCTCGCGTAGGGGAGGGCTATGGCTACACCTTC.